One T cell receptor (beta chain) is described in this entry. The sample originates from a study of regulatory T cells in long-lasting Graves disease. About the research overall: The antithyroid drugs taken by newly diagnosed Graves' patients had been used for under 3 months.

Libraries of TCR beta came from iRepertoire HTBI primers plus Arm-PCR of CDR3 regions. TCRdb ran MiXCR on the multiplex PCR reads and lists one entry per CDR3 protein. The sample carries about 220,000 distinct CDR3 sequences, less than 20% recorded once. Time point reported: newly diagnosed GD, antithyroid drugs for less than 3 months. RNA isolated from PBMCs was used to make the TCR library. This sample also belongs to another study, concerning T cells in Graves' hyperthyroidism and ophthalmopathy.

The source is a woman aged 25-40 years with Graves disease. This specimen was peripheral blood mononuclear cells (PBMCs), taken at new diagnosis, from a patient treated with antithyroid drugs.

Here the CDR3 DNA reads TGTGCCAGCAGTCGGACAGGGGGCCGAGGAAACACCATATATTTT. Translation: CASSRTGGRGNTIYF. V and J are TRBV12-3 or TRBV12-4 and TRBJ1-3; the match to TRBD1 covers 11 bases. Trimming cost V 5 bases and J 4 bases; bases outside gene matches: 4. This CDR3 has 15 residues.